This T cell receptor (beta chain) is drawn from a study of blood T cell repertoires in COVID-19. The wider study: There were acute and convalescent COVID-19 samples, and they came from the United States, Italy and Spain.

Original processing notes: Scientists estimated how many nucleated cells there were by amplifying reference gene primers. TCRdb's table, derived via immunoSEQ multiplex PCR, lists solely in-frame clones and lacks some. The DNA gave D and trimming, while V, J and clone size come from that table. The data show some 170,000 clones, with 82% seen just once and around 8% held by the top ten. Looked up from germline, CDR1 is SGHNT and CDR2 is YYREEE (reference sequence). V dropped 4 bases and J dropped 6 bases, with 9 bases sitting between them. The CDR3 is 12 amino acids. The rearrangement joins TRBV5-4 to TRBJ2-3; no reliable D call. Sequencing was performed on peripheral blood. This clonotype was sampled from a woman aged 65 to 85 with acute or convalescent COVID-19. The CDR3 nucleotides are TGTGCCAGCAGCCTGGCCAGGGATACGCAGTATTTT. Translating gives CASSLARDTQYF.